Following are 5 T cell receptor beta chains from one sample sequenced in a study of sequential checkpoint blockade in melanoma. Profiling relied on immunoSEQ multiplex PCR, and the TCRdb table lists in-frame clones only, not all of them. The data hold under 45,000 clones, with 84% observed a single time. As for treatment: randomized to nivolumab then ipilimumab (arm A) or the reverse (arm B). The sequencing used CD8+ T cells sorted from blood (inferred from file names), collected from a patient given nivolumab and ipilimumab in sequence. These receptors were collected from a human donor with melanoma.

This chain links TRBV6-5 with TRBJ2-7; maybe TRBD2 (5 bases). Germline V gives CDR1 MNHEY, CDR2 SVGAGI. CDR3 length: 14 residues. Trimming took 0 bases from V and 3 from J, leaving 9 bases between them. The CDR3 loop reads CASSYSRVGYEQYF. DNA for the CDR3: TGTGCCAGCAGTTACTCGAGGGTGGGCTACGAGCAGTACTTC.

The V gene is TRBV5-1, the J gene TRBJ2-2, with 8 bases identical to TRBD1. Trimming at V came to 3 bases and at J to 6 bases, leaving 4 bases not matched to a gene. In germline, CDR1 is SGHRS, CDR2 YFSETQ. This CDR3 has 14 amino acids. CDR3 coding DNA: TGCGCCAGCAGCTCTGGACAGGGTGCCGGGGAGCTGTTTTTT. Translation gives CASSSGQGAGELFF. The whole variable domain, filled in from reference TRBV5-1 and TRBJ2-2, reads KAGVTQTPRYLIKTRGQQVTLSCSPISGHRSVSWYQQTPGQGLQFLFEYFSETQRNKGNFPGRFSGRQFSNSRSEMNVSTLELGDSALYLCASSSGQGAGELFFGEGSRLTVL.

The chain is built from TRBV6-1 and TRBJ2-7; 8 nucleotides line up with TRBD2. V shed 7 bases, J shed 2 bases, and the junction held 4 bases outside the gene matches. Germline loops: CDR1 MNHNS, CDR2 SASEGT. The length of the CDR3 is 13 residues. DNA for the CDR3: TGTGCCAGCACGCGGGGGGCCCCCTACGAGCAGTACTTC. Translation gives CASTRGAPYEQYF.

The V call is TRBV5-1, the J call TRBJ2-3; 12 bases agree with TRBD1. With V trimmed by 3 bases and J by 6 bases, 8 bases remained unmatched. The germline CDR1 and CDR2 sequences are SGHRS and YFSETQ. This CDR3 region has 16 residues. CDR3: CASSWQGQGAGDTQYF. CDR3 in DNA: TGCGCCAGCAGCTGGCAGGGACAGGGGGCTGGGGATACGCAGTATTTT.

CDR3 sequence reads: CASSLYRVTGELFF. The DNA for the CDR3 is TGTGCCAGCAGTTTATACCGGGTGACCGGGGAGCTGTTTTTT. The chain has TRBV27 and TRBJ2-2; D unresolved. The V and J ends lost 1 base and 5 bases respectively, with 8 bases between them. CDR1 and CDR2 (germline): MNHEY, SMNVEV (reference sequence). This CDR3 is built from 14 residues.